This T cell receptor (beta chain) emerged from a study of tumor-infiltrating lymphocytes in localized non-small cell lung cancer. Judged by abundance, this clone is large. Antigen unknown. The study's findings and limits: Only some patients had TCR sequencing, depending on available tissue.

The assay was immunoSEQ multiplex PCR, and TCRdb's table has in-frame clones only and misses some. This sample has more than 3,500 clones, with 75% to 85% found just once. The CDR3 covers 15 residues. V was clipped by 2 bases and J by 3 bases; unmatched bases: 5. Germline CDR1 and CDR2: MNHEY and SVGAGI. The TCR comes from a human donor with non-small cell lung cancer. The source material was uninvolved lung tissue not adjacent to the tumor. The chain joins TRBV6-5 to TRBJ1-1, with 8 bases aligning to TRBD1. CDR3 sequence reads: CASSYTTGDDTEAFF. The CDR3 DNA follows: TGTGCCAGCAGTTACACGACAGGGGATGACACTGAAGCTTTCTTT.